The 21 T cell receptor beta chains reported below all come from one sample, sequenced in a study of Ad26.COV2.S vaccination and SARS-CoV-2 variants. The repertoire was sequenced with immunoSEQ multiplex PCR; TCRdb's copy has only in-frame clones and lacks some. The table lists about 420,000 clones, around 87% of them singletons. Noted treatment: about 20 received Ad26.COV2.S at low or high dose, single or two shots; 5 received placebo; per-sample allocation not given. Samples came from day 63 after the first vaccine or placebo injection. Sequenced material: peripheral blood, taken in a trial of Ad26.COV2.S vaccine versus placebo. All receptors come from a person aged 18 to 59 who received the Ad26.COV2.S COVID-19 vaccine or a placebo.

This chain joins TRBV6-5 and TRBJ2-4, with no clear D. Trimming removed 5 bases at V and 0 bases at J, with 11 bases between. Germline V gene sequence: CDR1 MNHEY, CDR2 SVGAGI. CDR3 length equals 15 residues. This CDR3 reads CASSRSTVAKNIQYF. DNA for the CDR3: TGTGCCAGCAGTCGAAGCACAGTAGCCAAAAACATTCAGTACTTC.

V usage is TRBV5-6 and J usage is TRBJ1-6; D remains unclear. This CDR3 is 12 amino acids long. V lost 5 bases to trimming and J lost 7 bases, with 7 bases between them. In germline, CDR1 is SGHDT, CDR2 YYEEEE. This CDR3 reads CASRELNSPLHF. The CDR3 DNA sequence: TGTGCCAGCAGGGAATTGAATTCACCCCTCCACTTT.

This chain uses TRBV19 with TRBJ2-3; 7 nucleotides line up with TRBD1. The germline V gene encodes CDR1 LNHDA and CDR2 SQIVND (reference sequence). CDR3 length: 13 residues. The V segment lost 7 bases and the J segment 7 bases; nucleotides outside the gene matches: 8. Written as DNA, the CDR3 is TGTGCCAGTACCCCAGGGGGTGGGAATACGCAGTATTTT. This gives the protein CASTPGGGNTQYF. Looking up the rest from reference TRBV19 and TRBJ2-3 gives the full variable domain: DGGITQSPKYLFRKEGQNVTLSCEQNLNHDAMYWYRQDPGQGLRLIYYSQIVNDFQKGDIAEGYSVSREKKESFPLTVTSAQKNPTAFYLCASTPGGGNTQYFGPGTRLTVL.

The chain employs TRBV30 and TRBJ1-5; TRBD1 is a possible D gene (6 bases). This CDR3 is 14 amino acids long. CDR1 is GTSNPN and CDR2 is SVGIG in the germline V gene (reference sequence). The V gene lost 5 bases and the J gene lost 2 bases, with 13 bases spanning the gap. Here the CDR3 reads CAWSQGLGNQPQHF. CDR3 DNA: TGTGCCTGGTCCCAGGGGTTGGGCAATCAGCCCCAGCATTTT.

The chain uses TRBV24-1 and TRBJ2-2, with 10 bases matching TRBD1. Germline V gives CDR1 KGHDR, CDR2 SFDVKD. CDR3 length equals 16 residues. Trimming removed 0 bases from V and 6 bases from J; junction bases left unmatched: 3. The CDR3 sequence: CATSDLDRGQAGELFF. The CDR3 DNA reads TGTGCCACCAGTGATTTGGACAGGGGGCAGGCCGGGGAGCTGTTTTTT.

CDR3 bases: TGTGCCAGCAGCTTCCGACAGGGCCGAGATACGCAGTATTTT. Its translation: CASSFRQGRDTQYF. The rearrangement uses TRBV5-4 and TRBJ2-3, with 7 bases matching TRBD1. Trimming took 2 bases from V and 5 from J; bases not matched to a gene: 5. The germline CDR1 and CDR2 sequences are SGHNT and YYREEE (reference sequence). The CDR3 runs to 14 residues.

V and J are TRBV7-2 and TRBJ2-3, with 16 positions matching TRBD2. The ends lost 5 bases at V and 3 bases at J; junction bases unmatched: 2. Germline CDR1 SGHTA, CDR2 FQGNSA. CDR3 length equals 16 residues. CDR3 nucleotide sequence: TGTGCCAGCAGCCAGGGACTAGCGGGGGGGACAGATACGCAGTATTTT. This translates into CASSQGLAGGTDTQYF.

The J gene is TRBJ2-3, the V gene TRBV2, with TRBD2 identical over 7 bases. From germline, CDR1 is SNHLY and CDR2 FYNNEI. Trimming at V came to 7 bases and at J to 2 bases, leaving 6 bases not matched to a gene. The CDR3 consists of 14 residues. The CDR3, as DNA: TGTGCCAGCACAGTGGGGGGGATCACAGATACGCAGTATTTT. Amino acid sequence: CASTVGGITDTQYF.

This chain links TRBV19 with TRBJ1-5; D is unresolved. CDR3 length: 16 amino acids. With 3 bases removed from V and 4 bases from J, the gap between germline ends came to 16 bases. The V gene's germline CDR1 is LNHDA and CDR2 SQIVND (reference sequence). The CDR3 is CASSIGRNQVNQPQHF. In DNA, the CDR3 is TGTGCCAGTAGTATTGGTAGGAACCAAGTTAATCAGCCCCAGCATTTT. The whole variable domain, remainder taken from reference TRBV19 and TRBJ1-5, is DGGITQSPKYLFRKEGQNVTLSCEQNLNHDAMYWYRQDPGQGLRLIYYSQIVNDFQKGDIAEGYSVSREKKESFPLTVTSAQKNPTAFYLCASSIGRNQVNQPQHFGDGTRLSIL.

This rearrangement joins TRBV7-8 to TRBJ2-7; unclear D gene. Germline V CDR1 and CDR2: SGHVS, FQNEAQ. Trimming left V 2 bases short and J 0 bases short, with 8 bases between. This CDR3 spans 14 amino acids. The CDR3 nucleotides are TGTGCCAGCAGCTTACAGGTCCTCTCCTACGAGCAGTACTTC. It translates to CASSLQVLSYEQYF.

The chain couples TRBV5-1 to TRBJ1-1; perhaps TRBD1 as D (5 bases). Germline V gene data show CDR1 as SGHRS and CDR2 as YFSETQ. The length of the CDR3 is 13 residues. V gave up 4 bases and J gave up 6 bases, with 13 bases separating them. The CDR3 bases are TGCGCCAGCAGCCCTACAGGAGCCCCTGAAGCTTTCTTT. Protein sequence: CASSPTGAPEAFF.

The V call is TRBV29-1, the J call TRBJ2-3; TRBD2 might be the D (5 bases). Per germline, CDR1 SQVTM and CDR2 ANQGSEA. This CDR3 has 13 residues. Trimming took off 4 bases at V and 4 bases at J, with 12 bases between the two ends. CDR3 region: CSVVPGSADTQYF. The CDR3 DNA is TGCAGCGTTGTGCCGGGAAGCGCAGATACGCAGTATTTT.

The chain uses TRBV2 and TRBJ2-7; weak D call: TRBD2 (5 bases). The CDR3 is 14 residues long. V lost 8 bases and J lost 1, with 15 bases in between. Germline-derived CDR1 and CDR2 are SNHLY and FYNNEI. This CDR3 is CASLVGLSSYEQYF. Written as DNA, the CDR3 is TGTGCCAGCTTGGTAGGACTGTCATCCTACGAGCAGTACTTC.

The chain has TRBV6-4 and TRBJ2-2; TRBD1 matches 7 bases. The CDR3 totals 17 residues. Losses at the gene ends were 5 bases for V and 3 bases for J; bases not matched to a gene: 12. From germline, CDR1 is MRHNA and CDR2 SNTAGT. DNA for the CDR3: TGTGCCAGCAGTCCCCAAGCCGGGACAGTCGACACCGGGGAGCTGTTTTTT. Amino acid sequence: CASSPQAGTVDTGELFF.

The chain joins TRBV3-1 (or the pseudogene TRBV3-2) to TRBJ2-1; D uncertain. Germline assignment: CDR1 LGHDT and CDR2 YNNKEL (reference sequence). The CDR3 consists of 16 residues. V gave up 1 base and J gave up 0 bases, with 10 bases separating them. CDR3 in amino acids: CASSQVGESSYNEQFF. The DNA of the CDR3 is TGTGCCAGCAGCCAAGTTGGGGAAAGCTCCTACAATGAGCAGTTCTTC.

The chain couples TRBV2 to TRBJ2-5, with 10 bases that match TRBD2. V shed 1 base and J 7 bases; nucleotides not matched to a gene: 6. The germline CDR1 and CDR2 sequences are SNHLY and FYNNEI. The CDR3 sequence is 15 residues long. CDR3 loop: CASSEGTSGLGTQYF. CDR3 nucleotides: TGTGCCAGCAGTGAAGGGACTAGCGGCCTAGGGACCCAGTACTTC.

The chain is built from TRBV2 and TRBJ2-2; the D gene is possibly TRBD1 (6 bases). The V end lost 6 bases, the J end lost 3 bases, and 11 bases lay between the germline ends. Germline-derived CDR1 and CDR2 are SNHLY and FYNNEI. This CDR3 region has 14 residues. CDR3 coding DNA: TGTGCCAGCAGCGTGTCAGGGGACACCGGGGAGCTGTTTTTT. This encodes CASSVSGDTGELFF. The full variable domain, in which reference TRBV2 and TRBJ2-2 provide the parts outside the CDR3, is EPEVTQTPSHQVTQMGQEVILRCVPISNHLYFYWYRQILGQKVEFLVSFYNNEISEKSEIFDDQFSVERPDGSNFTLKIRSTKLEDSAMYFCASSVSGDTGELFFGEGSRLTVL.

In this sample, this clone turned up once. The V call is TRBV5-5, the J call TRBJ1-5; D is perhaps TRBD1 (5 bases). Germline V CDR1 and CDR2: SGHKS, YYEKEE (reference sequence). V was cut by 0 bases and J by 4 bases, with 14 bases left in between. CDR3 size: 16 residues. The CDR3 bases are TGTGCCAGCAGCTTGGAGGAGTGGGGGTCTAATCAGCCCCAGCATTTT. This translates into CASSLEEWGSNQPQHF.

The chain uses TRBV5-1 and TRBJ2-7; tentatively, D is TRBD1 or TRBD2 (5 bases each). The V and J ends lost 4 bases and 2 bases respectively, with 13 bases between them. The CDR3 has 14 residues. CDR1 is SGHRS, CDR2 YFSETQ, per germline. The CDR3, as DNA: TGCGCCAGCAGCGGGACGGACTCTACCTACGAGCAGTACTTC. It specifies CASSGTDSTYEQYF.

This chain connects TRBV19 to TRBJ2-5; no clear D gene. Per germline, CDR1 LNHDA and CDR2 SQIVND (reference sequence). The germline V and J ends were trimmed by 5 bases and 1 base, with 14 bases remaining between them. The CDR3 has 15 amino acids. The CDR3 here is CASSPQQGFQETQYF. CDR3 sequence (DNA): TGTGCCAGTAGTCCTCAGCAAGGATTCCAAGAGACCCAGTACTTC.

A few counts support this clone. V and J are TRBV10-3 and TRBJ2-1; 10 bases agree with TRBD1. V trimming: 7 bases; J trimming: 2 bases; junction bases outside the gene matches: 14. Germline CDR1 reads ENHRY; CDR2 reads SYGVKD. The CDR3 totals 18 residues. In DNA form, the CDR3 reads TGTGCCATCATGGGGACAGGGGAAGCGGGGGACACCTACAATGAGCAGTTCTTC. Protein: CAIMGTGEAGDTYNEQFF.